One TCR beta chain is described in this entry. Its antigen is not known. Sequencing was at survey level. Assay used: immunoSEQ multiplex PCR; TCRdb lists only in-frame clones, some missing. The sample shows under 70,000 clones, 87% of them seen only once. The CDR3 is made up of 15 amino acids. Germline values: CDR1 SGHTA, CDR2 FQGNSA. V was shortened by 5 bases and J by 2 bases, with 13 bases between the two germline ends. The entry originates in a study of pediatric ulcerative colitis. Overall study results and limits: Repertoires came from total lymphocyte DNA, not specific subsets.

Controls had normal endoscopy and no IBD diagnosis within a year. The sequenced material came from blood. This TCR was sampled from a boy between 10 and 17 years old who was a control in a study of pediatric ulcerative colitis. The chain carries TRBV7-2 and TRBJ2-1; D remains ambiguous. The CDR3 sequence is CASSGGGRTYNEQFF. The CDR3 nucleotides read TGTGCCAGCAGCGGCGGTGGTCGGACCTACAATGAGCAGTTCTTC.